Following are 24 T cell receptor beta chains from one sample sequenced in a study of cytomegalovirus exposure and HLA in healthy donors. Use of 60 Vbeta and 13 Jbeta primers characterized the PCR. The assay was immunoSEQ multiplex PCR, and TCRdb's table has in-frame clones only and misses some. Of 95,000 to 130,000 clones listed, 75% to 85% are singletons. Sequenced sample: PBMCs. These receptor sequences come from a man aged 25 to 40 in good health and CMV-seropositive.

The rearrangement links TRBV9 to TRBJ2-7, with D tentatively TRBD2 (5 bases). The germline V and J ends were trimmed by 0 bases and 7 bases, with 14 bases remaining between them. Per germline, CDR1 SGDLS and CDR2 YYNGEE. CDR3 length: 14 amino acids. The CDR3, as DNA: TGTGCCAGCAGCGTAGACGGACTCTCTCGGGAGCAGTACTTC. It encodes CASSVDGLSREQYF.

The J gene is TRBJ1-2, the V gene TRBV4-2; 10 nucleotides match TRBD1. Germline assignment: CDR1 LGHNA and CDR2 YNFKEQ. This CDR3 region has 15 residues. The V segment lost 3 bases and the J segment 3 bases; nucleotides outside the gene matches: 4. The DNA of the CDR3 is TGTGCCAGCAGCCACTTGACAGGGGGCGACTATGGCTACACCTTC. Amino acid sequence: CASSHLTGGDYGYTF.

This clone was seen more than once but under ten times. CDR3 nucleotides: TGTGCCAGCAGTTCCGACCAGGGGGTATATGGCTACACCTTC. Its translation is CASSSDQGVYGYTF. The V call is TRBV27, the J call TRBJ1-2; TRBD1 matches 7 bases. Trimming cost V 4 bases and J 5 bases; bases outside gene matches: 7. Germline CDR1 is MNHEY and CDR2 is SMNVEV (reference sequence). The CDR3 spans 14 residues.

The rearrangement links TRBV7-8 to TRBJ1-2; D may be TRBD1 (5 bases). V lost 5 bases, J lost 2 bases, and 24 bases lay in between. Germline V CDR1 and CDR2: SGHVS, FQNEAQ. CDR3 size: 18 residues. CDR3 sequence (DNA): TGTGCCAGCAGCCCGTGGCTAGGGGCCTCTATCTTAAACTATGGCTACACCTTC. It specifies CASSPWLGASILNYGYTF.

The V gene is TRBV12-5, the J gene TRBJ2-1; perhaps TRBD1 as D (6 bases). CDR3 length: 15 residues. The V end was cut by 4 bases, the J end by 3 bases, with 13 bases between. Germline CDR1 LGHNT, CDR2 FRNRAP. CDR3 sequence: CASGSGASIYNEQFF. CDR3 DNA sequence: TGTGCTAGTGGTTCAGGGGCGTCAATCTACAATGAGCAGTTCTTC.

With respect to this clone: An end of the junction differs from the germline gene, which may be a read error. The rearrangement joins TRBV9 to TRBJ2-6; possible D gene TRBD1, 6 bases. This CDR3 is 15 amino acids long. Germline assignment: CDR1 SGDLS and CDR2 YYNGEE. CDR3 sequence: CASSPTGSGANGLTF. CDR3 bases: TGTGCCAGCAGCCCGACAGGCTCTGGGGCCAACGGCCTGACTTTC.

The chain employs TRBV5-6 and TRBJ2-2; D call uncertain. CDR1 is SGHDT and CDR2 is YYEEEE in the germline V gene. This CDR3 spans 12 amino acids. V lost 0 bases to trimming and J lost 8 bases, with 5 bases between them. CDR3 in DNA: TGTGCCAGCAGCTTGGCAGTGGGGGAGCTGTTTTTT. Protein: CASSLAVGELFF.

This sequence joins TRBV13 and TRBJ1-4; 12 positions agree with TRBD1. This CDR3 spans 16 amino acids. The germline CDR1 and CDR2 sequences are PRHDT and FYEKMQ (reference sequence). V dropped 4 bases and J dropped 5; count of bases not matched to a gene: 5. CDR3 DNA: TGTGCCAGCAGCTCCAGGGACAGGGGGCGGAATGAAAAACTGTTTTTT. As protein: CASSSRDRGRNEKLFF.

The CDR3 spells CASSQDPGTGYTGELFF. The CDR3 DNA reads TGCGCCAGCAGCCAGGATCCCGGGACAGGGTACACCGGGGAGCTGTTTTTT. V is TRBV4-3 and J is TRBJ2-2; 9 bases are a match to TRBD1. This CDR3 is 17 amino acids long. V lost 3 bases, J lost 3 bases, and 8 bases stayed unmatched. Germline V gene lookup returns CDR1 LGHNA and CDR2 YSLEER.

The V and J genes are TRBV2 and TRBJ1-6; weak D call: TRBD1 (6 bases). Trimming cost V 6 bases and J 8 bases, with 14 bases left between them. The CDR3 is 14 residues long. Germline CDR1 SNHLY, CDR2 FYNNEI. The CDR3 protein is CASSDFHRDSPLHF. For the CDR3, the DNA is TGTGCCAGCAGCGATTTTCACAGGGATTCACCCCTCCACTTT.

This clone was recorded once. The rearrangement uses TRBV27 and TRBJ1-5, with 8 bases identical to TRBD1. The V gene's germline CDR1 is MNHEY and CDR2 SMNVEV (reference sequence). The CDR3 sequence is 17 residues long. V was clipped by 5 bases and J by 3 bases; unmatched bases: 12. CDR3 bases: TGTGCCAGCAGTCTCCTCGGACAGGGCTTATTCAATCAGCCCCAGCATTTT. It yields the protein CASSLLGQGLFNQPQHF.

The chain joins TRBV4-3 to TRBJ2-7, with no clear D. CDR3 length equals 14 residues. CDR1 is LGHNA, CDR2 YSLEER, per germline. V lost 0 bases and J 3 bases, leaving 9 bases between the germline ends. The DNA for the CDR3 is TGCGCCAGCAGCCAAGATCTATTTGGCTACGAGCAGTACTTC. Amino acids: CASSQDLFGYEQYF.

CDR3 amino acids: CASSLGLAGTTQYF. In DNA form, the CDR3 reads TGTGCCAGCAGCTTAGGACTAGCGGGGACGACCCAGTACTTC. The J gene is TRBJ2-5, the V gene TRBV7-9, with TRBD2 matching over 11 bases. V lost 1 base and J lost 7; bases outside the gene matches: 2. Looked up from germline, CDR1 is SEHNR and CDR2 is FQNEAQ (reference sequence). The CDR3 is made up of 14 amino acids.

The chain has TRBV5-1 and TRBJ1-4, with D possibly being TRBD1 (5 bases). This CDR3 comprises 16 residues. The ends were cut back, 4 bases at V and 10 bases at J, with 23 bases in the middle. Germline V gene data show CDR1 as SGHRS and CDR2 as YFSETQ. CDR3 sequence: CASSPGGVERVGKLFF. The CDR3 region has the DNA TGCGCCAGCAGCCCGGGGGGGGTTGAACGAGTCGGAAAACTGTTTTTT.

The CDR3 loop is CASSLGQSSYNEQFF. The CDR3 DNA reads as TGTGCCAGCTCACTAGGACAGAGCTCCTACAATGAGCAGTTCTTC. The chain uses TRBV18 and TRBJ2-1; weak D call: TRBD1 (6 bases). Trimming shortened V by 4 bases and J by 0 bases, and 10 bases separated the two germline ends. Germline CDR1 reads KGHSH; CDR2 reads LQKENI. The CDR3 totals 15 residues.

The chain joins TRBV4-2 to TRBJ2-7, with TRBD2 matching 9 bases. This CDR3 has 17 residues. The germline V gene has CDR1 LGHNA and CDR2 YNFKEQ. V dropped 3 bases and J dropped 1; count of bases not matched to a gene: 10. The CDR3 DNA is TGTGCCAGCAGCCAGATCACCGGGACTAGCTTTTCCTACGAGCAGTACTTC. Amino acid sequence: CASSQITGTSFSYEQYF.

The chain employs TRBV27 and TRBJ2-4; D might be TRBD1 (5 bases). CDR3 size: 14 residues. V was pared by 2 bases and J by 4 bases, with 9 bases between. Germline V gene data show CDR1 as MNHEY and CDR2 as SMNVEV (reference sequence). The CDR3 nucleotides read TGTGCCAGCAGTTTACAGGGTGGAAAAAACATTCAGTACTTC. Its protein is CASSLQGGKNIQYF.

The CDR3 sequence: CASSLELANEQFF. CDR3 DNA: TGTGCCAGCAGCTTAGAATTAGCCAATGAGCAGTTCTTC. The chain links TRBV11-3 to TRBJ2-1, with D uncertain. V lost 0 bases to trimming and J lost 6 bases, with 6 bases between them. This CDR3 is built from 13 residues. Germline values: CDR1 SGHNT, CDR2 YENEEA.

In its sample, this clone was seen once. The CDR3 loop reads CASSLVSRYEQYF. The CDR3 nucleotides read TGTGCCAGCAGCTTAGTGAGCCGATACGAGCAGTACTTC. The gene calls are TRBV7-8 and TRBJ2-7; D is uncertain. The CDR3 contains 13 residues. Germline V gives CDR1 SGHVS, CDR2 FQNEAQ. Trimming left V 1 base short and J 4 bases short, with 8 bases between.

This clone was picked up a small number of times. The V and J genes are TRBV18 and TRBJ2-7, with a possible D match to TRBD1 (5 bases). Trimming took off 3 bases at V and 0 bases at J, with 9 bases between the two ends. In germline, CDR1 is KGHSH, CDR2 LQKENI. CDR3 size: 14 residues. The CDR3: CASSPYTGSYEQYF. The CDR3 DNA reads TGTGCCAGCTCACCTTACACAGGCTCCTACGAGCAGTACTTC.

This clone was seen more than once but under ten times. This chain connects TRBV29-1 to TRBJ1-2; D not certain. The CDR3 runs to 13 residues. V lost 3 bases to trimming and J lost 7 bases, with 15 bases between them. The germline gives CDR1 SQVTM, CDR2 ANQGSEA. CDR3 protein: CSVDTSNLGGYTF. CDR3 nucleotide sequence: TGCAGCGTTGACACTAGTAACTTAGGTGGCTACACCTTC.

J is TRBJ2-7 and V is TRBV6-1; TRBD2 might be the D (5 bases). CDR3 length equals 15 residues. CDR1 is MNHNS and CDR2 is SASEGT in the germline V gene. V dropped 5 bases and J dropped 0 bases, with 14 bases sitting between them. The CDR3 sequence: CASSTTGVLSYEQYF. DNA of the CDR3: TGTGCCAGCAGTACCACCGGGGTACTCTCCTACGAGCAGTACTTC.

The chain employs TRBV29-1 and TRBJ1-3; 7 nucleotides align to TRBD1. The germline V gene encodes CDR1 SQVTM and CDR2 ANQGSEA. The V segment lost 6 bases and the J segment 0 bases; nucleotides outside the gene matches: 11. The CDR3 is 16 amino acids. This chain's CDR3 is CSVAGTVASSGNTIYF. CDR3 sequence (DNA): TGCAGCGTGGCCGGGACAGTCGCCTCCTCTGGAAACACCATATATTTT.

Concerning this clone itself: Its ends do not fully match the called genes, so a read error is possible. The V gene is TRBV5-1, the J gene TRBJ2-4; 8 nucleotides agree with TRBD2. The CDR3 length is 17 residues. Germline lookup yields CDR1 SGHRS and CDR2 YFSETQ. The CDR3 loop is CASSREGFWAQKNSQYF. Here the CDR3 DNA reads TGCGCCAGCAGCCGGGAGGGTTTCTGGGCCCAGAAAAACAGTCAGTACTTC. Full variable domain (rest looked up from reference TRBV5-1 and TRBJ2-4): KAGVTQTPRYLIKTRGQQVTLSCSPISGHRSVSWYQQTPGQGLQFLFEYFSETQRNKGNFPGRFSGRQFSNSRSEMNVSTLELGDSALYLCASSREGFWAQKNSQYFGAGTRLSVL.